The rows below give T cell receptor beta chains drawn from one sample of a study of blood T cell repertoires in COVID-19. Sequencing was performed with immunoSEQ multiplex PCR; in TCRdb, only in-frame clones are kept and a portion is missing. The repertoire has roughly 250,000 clones, 87% of them found once; the top ten carry about 6.3%. The specimen sequenced was PBMCs or T cells enriched from blood (not recorded which). Receptors were obtained from a woman aged 30 to 39 with acute COVID-19. CDR3s include the opening cysteine and the closing phenylalanine or tryptophan. D genes are given only for firm matches. Not every row has a clone size; where given, it reads once, few, many or a size class.

J gene | V gene | D gene | clone size | CDR3 DNA | CDR3 protein
TRBJ2-1 | TRBV7-3 | - | - | TGTGCCAGCAGCTTCGGTGCTCGGAGTGAGCAGTTCTTC | CASSFGARSEQFF
TRBJ1-1 | TRBV9 | - | - | TGTGCCAGCAGCGCGAGGGTAGGGAACACTGAAGCTTTCTTT | CASSARVGNTEAFF
TRBJ1-3 | TRBV28 | - | - | TGTGCCAGCAGCCGTGGGCCGAGCTCTGGAAACACCATATATTTT | CASSRGPSSGNTIYF
TRBJ2-2 | TRBV7-9 | TRBD2 | - | TGTGCCAGCAGTCTCAGCGGGGGAAACACCGGGGAGCTGTTTTTT | CASSLSGGNTGELFF
TRBJ2-7 | TRBV4-3 | - | - | TGCGCCAGCAGCCAAGACCCACAGGGCCACGAGCAGTACTTC | CASSQDPQGHEQYF
TRBJ2-2 | TRBV19 | - | - | TGTGCCAGTAGAAAGACAGCGAACACCGGGGAGCTGTTTTTT | CASRKTANTGELFF
TRBJ1-3 | TRBV28 | - | - | TGTGCCAGCAGTTTAGGTGGTAGGGGCTCTGGAAACACCATATATTTT | CASSLGGRGSGNTIYF
TRBJ2-3 | TRBV10-3 | TRBD1 | - | TGTGCCATCAGTGAGTCGACAGGGGGCAAGGATACGCAGTATTTT | CAISESTGGKDTQYF
TRBJ1-2 | TRBV6-1 | TRBD1 | - | TGTGCCAGCAGTGACGGGACAGGGAGAGGGGATGGCTACACCTTC | CASSDGTGRGDGYTF
TRBJ2-5 | TRBV7-2 | TRBD2 | - | TGTGCCAGCAGCTTAGATGGCGGGAGGGCCGGAGAGACCCAGTACTTC | CASSLDGGRAGETQYF
TRBJ1-3 | TRBV2 | TRBD1 | once | TGTGCCAGCAGTGTTCAGGGGGCGGGTGGAAACACCATATATTTT | CASSVQGAGGNTIYF
TRBJ1-2 | TRBV4-1 | TRBD1 | - | TGCGCCAGCAGCCAACTCCCCACAGGGGCGTCCTATGGCTACACCTTC | CASSQLPTGASYGYTF
TRBJ2-7 | TRBV3-1/TRBV3-2 | TRBD1 | - | TGTGCCAGCAGCTCCCTGACAGGGGGAGCGGCCTACGAGCAGTACTTC | CASSSLTGGAAYEQYF
TRBJ2-1 | TRBV27 | TRBD1 | - | TGTGCCAGCAGTCACCAGGGAGTAGGGACAGTTCCGGACAATGAGCAGTTCTTC | CASSHQGVGTVPDNEQFF
TRBJ1-5 | TRBV2 | - | - | TGTGCCAGCAGTGAAGCCCACGGGCGGGGGTACCAGCCCCAGCATTTT | CASSEAHGRGYQPQHF
TRBJ2-2 | TRBV11-2 | - | - | TGTGCCAGCAGCTTAGCGGCGACTACCCTCACCGGGGAGCTGTTTTTT | CASSLAATTLTGELFF
TRBJ2-7 | TRBV19 | TRBD1 | few | TGTGCCAGTAGTATACAACTTTCCGGGACAGCGGCCTACGAGCAGTACTTC | CASSIQLSGTAAYEQYF
TRBJ1-2 | TRBV30 | - | - | TGTGCCTGTCGGGGGAACTATGGCTACACCTTC | CACRGNYGYTF
TRBJ1-3 | TRBV10-3 | TRBD1 | - | TGTGCCATCCCCGCGACAGGGACCCAATCCCCCTCTGGAAACACCATATATTTT | CAIPATGTQSPSGNTIYF
TRBJ1-6 | TRBV27 | - | few | TGTGCCAGCTCATGGCAACCCAACCCAATCTATAATTCACCCCTCCACTTT | CASSWQPNPIYNSPLHF
TRBJ2-7 | TRBV9 | - | - | TGTGCCAGCAGCAGAGGTGGGGGGTTTAGCTACGAGCAGTACTTC | CASSRGGGFSYEQYF
TRBJ1-1 | TRBV11-3 | - | - | TGTGCCAGCAGCTCTAGGACAGCGAGTGAAGCTTTCTTT | CASSSRTASEAFF
TRBJ1-1 | TRBV25-1 | TRBD1 | once | TGTGCCAGCAGTGAACGGAGGGGCAGGGGGCCCACTGAAGCTTTCTTT | CASSERRGRGPTEAFF
TRBJ2-2 | TRBV27 | TRBD1 | few | TGTGCCAGCAGTTCCGGACAGGGAGGATCCGGGGAGCTGTTTTTT | CASSSGQGGSGELFF
TRBJ1-5 | TRBV2 | TRBD1 | - | TGTGCCAGCCAGGGGGAAGGTGGGGGCAATCAGCCCCAGCATTTT | CASQGEGGGNQPQHF
TRBJ1-2 | TRBV28 | TRBD1 | - | TGTGCCAGCAGTTTAACGGACAGGGAGTACTATGGCTACACCTTC | CASSLTDREYYGYTF
TRBJ1-2 | TRBV10-3 | - | once | TGTGCCATCAGTGAGCTAATGAGGGCGAGGCCCGGCGGCTATGGCTACACCTTC | CAISELMRARPGGYGYTF
TRBJ2-3 | TRBV28 | TRBD2 | - | TGTGCCAGCAGTCCCCAAGGTGCGGGGGTCACAGATACGCAGTATTTT | CASSPQGAGVTDTQYF
TRBJ2-3 | TRBV11-2 | - | - | TGTGCCAGCAGCCTTCTAACTAGCATTAGGGATACGCAGTATTTT | CASSLLTSIRDTQYF
TRBJ1-2 | TRBV11-2 | TRBD1 | - | TGTGCCAGCAGCTCCCTGCGGAGGGGACAGGGTTCAAACTATGGCTACACCTTC | CASSSLRRGQGSNYGYTF
TRBJ1-3 | TRBV5-1 | - | - | TGCGCCAGCAGCTTGGTGGGGGCCTTCGGAAACACCATATATTTT | CASSLVGAFGNTIYF
TRBJ1-1 | TRBV5-1 | - | - | TGCGCCAGCAGCTTGTACGGTCGGGGCACTGAAGCTTTCTTT | CASSLYGRGTEAFF
TRBJ2-5 | TRBV4-1 | TRBD1 | - | TGCGCCAGCAGCACGGACAGGGGTCAAGAGACCCAGTACTTC | CASSTDRGQETQYF
TRBJ2-7 | TRBV28 | - | - | TGTGCCAGCAGTTTAACCCCGGCCTACGAGCAGTACTTC | CASSLTPAYEQYF
TRBJ1-1 | TRBV12-5 | - | - | TGTGCTAGTGGTTACAGCGGGAAAAGGGCTTTCTTT | CASGYSGKRAFF
TRBJ2-5 | TRBV11-2 | TRBD2 | - | TGTGCCAGCAGCTACTCAGCCGGGACTAGCGGGACCCGTAGGTACTTC | CASSYSAGTSGTRRYF